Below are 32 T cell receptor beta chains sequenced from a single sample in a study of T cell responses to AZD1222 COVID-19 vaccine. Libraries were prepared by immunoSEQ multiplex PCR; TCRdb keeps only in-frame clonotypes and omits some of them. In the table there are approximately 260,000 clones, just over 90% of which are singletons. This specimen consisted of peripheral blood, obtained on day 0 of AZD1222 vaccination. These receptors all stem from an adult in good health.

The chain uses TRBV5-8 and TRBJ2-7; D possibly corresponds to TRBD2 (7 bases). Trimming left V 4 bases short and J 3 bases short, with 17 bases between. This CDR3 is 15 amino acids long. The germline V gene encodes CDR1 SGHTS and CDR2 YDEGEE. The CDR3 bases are TGTGCCAGCAGCCTTGGGGGGGCTTCTGGCTACGAGCAGTACTTC. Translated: CASSLGGASGYEQYF.

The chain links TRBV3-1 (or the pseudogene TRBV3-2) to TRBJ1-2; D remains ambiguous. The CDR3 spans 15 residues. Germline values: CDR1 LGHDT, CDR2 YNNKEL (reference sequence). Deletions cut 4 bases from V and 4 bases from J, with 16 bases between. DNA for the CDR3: TGTGCCAGCAGCCCCTTGGGGAAGAGTTCCTATGGCTACACCTTC. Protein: CASSPLGKSSYGYTF.

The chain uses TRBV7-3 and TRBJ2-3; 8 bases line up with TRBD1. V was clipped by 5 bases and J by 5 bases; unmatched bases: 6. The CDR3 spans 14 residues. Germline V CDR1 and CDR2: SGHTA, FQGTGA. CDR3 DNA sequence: TGTGCCAGCAGCCCCGGACAGGGTGAAGATACGCAGTATTTT. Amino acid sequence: CASSPGQGEDTQYF.

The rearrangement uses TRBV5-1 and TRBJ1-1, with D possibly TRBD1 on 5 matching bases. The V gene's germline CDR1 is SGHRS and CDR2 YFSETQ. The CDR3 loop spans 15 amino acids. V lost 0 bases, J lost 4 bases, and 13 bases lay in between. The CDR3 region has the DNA TGCGCCAGCAGCTTGGCTGGGGCCGAGGGCACTGAAGCTTTCTTT. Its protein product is CASSLAGAEGTEAFF. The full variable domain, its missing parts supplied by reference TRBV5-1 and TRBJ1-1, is KAGVTQTPRYLIKTRGQQVTLSCSPISGHRSVSWYQQTPGQGLQFLFEYFSETQRNKGNFPGRFSGRQFSNSRSEMNVSTLELGDSALYLCASSLAGAEGTEAFFGQGTRLTVV.

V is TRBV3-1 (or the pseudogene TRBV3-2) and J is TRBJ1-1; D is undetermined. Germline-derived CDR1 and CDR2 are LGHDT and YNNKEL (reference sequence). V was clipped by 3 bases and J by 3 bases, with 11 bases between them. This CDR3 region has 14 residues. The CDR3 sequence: CASSHLPRDTEAFF. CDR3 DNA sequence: TGTGCCAGCAGCCACTTGCCCCGGGACACTGAAGCTTTCTTT.

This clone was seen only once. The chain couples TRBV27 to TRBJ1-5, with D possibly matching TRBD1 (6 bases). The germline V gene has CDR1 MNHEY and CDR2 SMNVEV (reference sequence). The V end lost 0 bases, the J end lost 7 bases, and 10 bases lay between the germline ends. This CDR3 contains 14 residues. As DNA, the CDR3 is TGTGCCAGCAGTTTATCCAGGGGCCGCCAGCCCCAGCATTTT. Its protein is CASSLSRGRQPQHF.

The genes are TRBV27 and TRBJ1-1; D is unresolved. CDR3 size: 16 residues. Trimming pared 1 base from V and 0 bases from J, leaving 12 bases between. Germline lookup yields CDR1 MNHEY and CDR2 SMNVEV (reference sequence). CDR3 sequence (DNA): TGTGCCAGCAGTTTATTAGGGTTTGGGGTGAACACTGAAGCTTTCTTT. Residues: CASSLLGFGVNTEAFF.

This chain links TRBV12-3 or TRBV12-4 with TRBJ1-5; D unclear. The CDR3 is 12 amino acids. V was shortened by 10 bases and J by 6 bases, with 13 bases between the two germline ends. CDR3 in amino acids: CATSRGVQPQHF. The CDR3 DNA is TGTGCCACCTCGCGAGGCGTTCAGCCCCAGCATTTT.

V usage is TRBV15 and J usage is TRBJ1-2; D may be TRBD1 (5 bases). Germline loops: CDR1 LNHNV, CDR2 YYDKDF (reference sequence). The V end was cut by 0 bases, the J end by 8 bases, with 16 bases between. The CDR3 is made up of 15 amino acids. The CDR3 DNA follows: TGTGCCACCAGCAGAGATGGGGTCAGGGTGGAAGGCTACACCTTC. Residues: CATSRDGVRVEGYTF.

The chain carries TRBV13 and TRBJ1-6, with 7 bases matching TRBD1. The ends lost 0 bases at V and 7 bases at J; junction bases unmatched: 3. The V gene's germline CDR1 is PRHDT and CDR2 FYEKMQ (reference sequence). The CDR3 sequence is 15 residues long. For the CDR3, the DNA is TGTGCCAGCAGCTTAGGGACAGGGAGAAATTCACCCCTCCACTTT. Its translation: CASSLGTGRNSPLHF.

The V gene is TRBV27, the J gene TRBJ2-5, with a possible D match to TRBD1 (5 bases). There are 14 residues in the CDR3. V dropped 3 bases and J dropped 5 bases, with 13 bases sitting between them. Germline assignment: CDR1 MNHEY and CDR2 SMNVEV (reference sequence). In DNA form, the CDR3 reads TGTGCCAGCAGTTTCCACGGCAGGGTTGAGACCCAGTACTTC. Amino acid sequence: CASSFHGRVETQYF.

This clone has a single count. CDR3 region: CASSPRGDPVDTQYF. The CDR3 bases are TGTGCCAGCAGTCCCAGGGGCGATCCGGTGGATACGCAGTATTTT. The chain has TRBV28 and TRBJ2-3, with D possibly matching TRBD1 (6 bases). Germline CDR1 and CDR2: MDHEN and SYDVKM. This CDR3 is built from 15 residues. V shed 5 bases and J shed 6 bases, with 18 bases lying between them.

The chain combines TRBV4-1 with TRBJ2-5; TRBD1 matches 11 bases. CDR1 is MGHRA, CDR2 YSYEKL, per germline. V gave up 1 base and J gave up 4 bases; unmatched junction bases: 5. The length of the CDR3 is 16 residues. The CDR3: CASSQGLGTGGETQYF. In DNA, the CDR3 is TGCGCCAGCAGCCAAGGTCTCGGGACAGGGGGAGAGACCCAGTACTTC.

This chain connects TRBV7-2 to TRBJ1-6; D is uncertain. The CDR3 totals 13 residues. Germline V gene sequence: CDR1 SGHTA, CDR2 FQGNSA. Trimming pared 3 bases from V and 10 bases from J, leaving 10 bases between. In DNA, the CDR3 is TGTGCCAGCAGCTTTAAGGCTCGGTCACCCCTCCACTTT. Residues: CASSFKARSPLHF.

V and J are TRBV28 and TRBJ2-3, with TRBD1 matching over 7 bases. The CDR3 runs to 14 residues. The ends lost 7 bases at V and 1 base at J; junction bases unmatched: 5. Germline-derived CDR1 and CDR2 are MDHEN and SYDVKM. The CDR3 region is CASKRQGGTDTQYF. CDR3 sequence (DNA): TGTGCCAGCAAAAGGCAGGGGGGCACAGATACGCAGTATTTT. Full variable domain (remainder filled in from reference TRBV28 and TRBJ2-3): DVKVTQSSRYLVKRTGEKVFLECVQDMDHENMFWYRQDPGLGLRLIYFSYDVKMKEKGDIPEGYSVSREKKERFSLILESASTNQTSMYLCASKRQGGTDTQYFGPGTRLTVL.

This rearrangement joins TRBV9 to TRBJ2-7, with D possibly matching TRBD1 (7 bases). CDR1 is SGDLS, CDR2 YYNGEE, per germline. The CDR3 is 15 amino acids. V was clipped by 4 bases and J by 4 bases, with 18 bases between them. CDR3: CASSPGVGGEYEQYF. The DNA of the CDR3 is TGTGCCAGCAGCCCGGGGGTAGGGGGCGAGTACGAGCAGTACTTC.

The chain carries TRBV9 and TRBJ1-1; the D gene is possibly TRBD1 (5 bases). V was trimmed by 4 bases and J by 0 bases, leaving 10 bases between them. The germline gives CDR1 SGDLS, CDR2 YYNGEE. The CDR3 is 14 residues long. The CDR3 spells CASSTTALNTEAFF. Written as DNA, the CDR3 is TGTGCCAGCAGCACGACAGCGTTGAACACTGAAGCTTTCTTT.

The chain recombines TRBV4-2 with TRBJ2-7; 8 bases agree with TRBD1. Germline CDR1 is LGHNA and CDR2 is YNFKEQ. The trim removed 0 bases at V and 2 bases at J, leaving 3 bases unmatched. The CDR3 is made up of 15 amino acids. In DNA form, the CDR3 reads TGTGCCAGCAGCCAAGAGACAGGGGAAACCTACGAGCAGTACTTC. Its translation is CASSQETGETYEQYF.

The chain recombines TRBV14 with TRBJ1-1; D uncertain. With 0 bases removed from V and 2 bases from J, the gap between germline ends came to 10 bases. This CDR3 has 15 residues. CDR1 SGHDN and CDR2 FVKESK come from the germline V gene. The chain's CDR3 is CASSQDRQPNTEAFF. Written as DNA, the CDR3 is TGTGCCAGCAGCCAAGACCGGCAGCCTAACACTGAAGCTTTCTTT.

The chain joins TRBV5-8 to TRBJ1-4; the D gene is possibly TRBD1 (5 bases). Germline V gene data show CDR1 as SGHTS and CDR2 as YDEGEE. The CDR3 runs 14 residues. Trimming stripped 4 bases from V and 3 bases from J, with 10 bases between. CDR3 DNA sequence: TGTGCCAGCAGCCCCGGGACCGCTAATGAAAAACTGTTTTTT. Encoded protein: CASSPGTANEKLFF.

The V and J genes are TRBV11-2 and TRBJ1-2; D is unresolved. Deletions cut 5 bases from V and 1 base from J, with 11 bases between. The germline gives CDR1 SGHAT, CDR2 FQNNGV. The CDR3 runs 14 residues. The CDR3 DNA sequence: TGTGCCAGCAGCAAAGCGGTCAGTAACTATGGCTACACCTTC. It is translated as CASSKAVSNYGYTF.

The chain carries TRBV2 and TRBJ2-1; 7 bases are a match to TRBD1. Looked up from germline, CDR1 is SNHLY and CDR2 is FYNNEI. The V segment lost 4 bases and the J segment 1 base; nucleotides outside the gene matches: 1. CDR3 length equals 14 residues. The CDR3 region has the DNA TGTGCCAGCAGTGCGGACAGGTCCTACAATGAGCAGTTCTTC. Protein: CASSADRSYNEQFF.

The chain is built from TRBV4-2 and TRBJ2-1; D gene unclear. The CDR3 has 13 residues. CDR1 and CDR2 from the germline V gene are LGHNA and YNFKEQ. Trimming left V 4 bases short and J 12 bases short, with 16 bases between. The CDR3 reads CASSPPQTPLQFF. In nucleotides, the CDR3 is TGTGCCAGCAGCCCCCCACAGACTCCTTTGCAGTTCTTC.

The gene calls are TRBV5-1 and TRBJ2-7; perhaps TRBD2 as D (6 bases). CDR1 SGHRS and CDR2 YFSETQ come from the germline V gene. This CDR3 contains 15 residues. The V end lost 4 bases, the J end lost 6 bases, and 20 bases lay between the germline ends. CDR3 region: CASSPGVRNGGEQYF. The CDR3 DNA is TGCGCCAGCAGCCCGGGGGTTCGAAACGGGGGCGAGCAGTACTTC.

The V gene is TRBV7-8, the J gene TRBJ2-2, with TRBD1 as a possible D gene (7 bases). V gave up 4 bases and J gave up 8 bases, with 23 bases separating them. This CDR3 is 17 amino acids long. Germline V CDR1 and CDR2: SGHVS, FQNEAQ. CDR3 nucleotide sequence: TGTGCCAGCAGCTCAGGGGGGTCCTCTCACTCCTCTGGGGAGCTGTTTTTT. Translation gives CASSSGGSSHSSGELFF.

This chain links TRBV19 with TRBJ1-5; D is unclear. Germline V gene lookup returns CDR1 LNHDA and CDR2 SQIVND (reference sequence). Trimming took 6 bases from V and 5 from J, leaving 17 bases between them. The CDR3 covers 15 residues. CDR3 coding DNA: TGTGCCAGTAGAAAGAACCCAGGCGGCGATCAGCCCCAGCATTTT. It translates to CASRKNPGGDQPQHF.

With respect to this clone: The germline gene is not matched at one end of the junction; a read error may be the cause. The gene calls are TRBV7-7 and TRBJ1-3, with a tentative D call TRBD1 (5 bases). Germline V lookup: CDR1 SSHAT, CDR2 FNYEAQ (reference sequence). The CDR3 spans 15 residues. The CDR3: CASSLGQGSGNTIYF. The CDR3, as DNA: TGTGCTAGCAGCTTAGGGCAGGGAAGTGGAAACACCATATATTTT.

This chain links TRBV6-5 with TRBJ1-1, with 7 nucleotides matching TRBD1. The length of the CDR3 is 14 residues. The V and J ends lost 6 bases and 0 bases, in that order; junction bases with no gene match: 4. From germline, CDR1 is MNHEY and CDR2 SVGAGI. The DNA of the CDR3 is TGTGCCAGCAGGGCGGACAGGTTGAACACTGAAGCTTTCTTT. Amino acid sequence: CASRADRLNTEAFF.

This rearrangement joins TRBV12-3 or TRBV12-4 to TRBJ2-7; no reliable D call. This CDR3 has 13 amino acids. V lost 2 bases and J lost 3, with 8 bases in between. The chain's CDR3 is CASSLMTVYEQYF. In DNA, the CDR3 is TGTGCCAGCAGTTTAATGACCGTCTACGAGCAGTACTTC.

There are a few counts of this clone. The CDR3 spells CASSPNNGNTQYF. In DNA form, the CDR3 reads TGTGCCAGCAGCCCAAACAATGGGAATACGCAGTATTTT. The chain joins TRBV3-1 (or the pseudogene TRBV3-2) to TRBJ2-3, with D hard to call. This CDR3 has 13 amino acids. The V end was cut by 4 bases, the J end by 7 bases, with 12 bases between. Germline-derived CDR1 and CDR2 are LGHDT and YNNKEL (reference sequence).

CDR3: CASSPRRDYGYTF. In DNA, the CDR3 is TGTGCCAGCAGCCCCCGTCGGGACTATGGCTACACCTTC. The chain joins TRBV16 to TRBJ1-2; the D is unclear. CDR1 and CDR2 from the germline V gene are KGHSY and FQNENV. This CDR3 spans 13 amino acids. V shed 4 bases and J shed 3 bases, with 9 bases lying between them.

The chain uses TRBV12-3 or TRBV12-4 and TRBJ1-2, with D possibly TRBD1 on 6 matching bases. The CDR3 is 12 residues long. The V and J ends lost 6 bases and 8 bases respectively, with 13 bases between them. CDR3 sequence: CASSGAGEGYTF. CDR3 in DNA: TGTGCCAGCAGCGGGGCAGGGGAAGGCTACACCTTC.